This section outlines one T cell receptor (beta chain) sequence together with its context. Its antigen specificity is not known. No per-base quality is available; no much larger clone lies one base away. This sample is part of a study of blood T cell repertoires in COVID-19 (dated by TCRdb to the early 2020s). In the study overall: Collaborator samples came from the United States, Italy and Spain and covered acute and convalescent phases of COVID-19. A freely available public database, intended as a resource for researchers studying the immune response to SARS-CoV-2, is where the repertoires were released. The dataset comprised deeply sampled blood TCRbeta repertoires from subjects exposed to, actively infected with, or recovered from COVID-19. Sample metadata almost always included a de-identified subject ID, COVID-19 status, age in years and sex. The material from the prospective study consisted of cDNA or gDNA derived from T cells, B-cell-depleted T cells, or PBMCs. The samples were drawn from two sources: the first 160 participants of the ongoing ImmuneRACE study, and about 1,300 subjects contributed by 6 global collaborators. Where available, HLA class I and class II types were taken from metadata supplied by the sample provider and were not determined by assay-based typing.

The research as a whole found: The amount of clinical and demographic metadata varied by source and participant and was provided uncurated.

The immunoSEQ Assay, a bias-controlled multiplex PCR, was used to amplify TCRbeta CDR3 regions from genomic DNA. In the authors' own workflow: The number of nucleated cells in each sample was estimated from the amplification of reference gene primers within the assay. Sequence reads were collapsed and filtered to measure the absolute abundance of every unique TCRbeta CDR3 rearrangement. Productive Simpson clonality was computed per sample as the square root of Simpson's diversity index over productive rearrangements. TCRdb mirrors the immuneACCESS table, restricted to in-frame sequences. Some clones are absent from its copies; in checked studies, under half trace to an unresolved V gene, and the reason for the others is unknown. Clonal size and the V and J genes are those of that table, whereas D and trimming came from the DNA. For this sample the table gives 80,000 to 100,000 clones, of which 80% were detected only once. The ten most abundant clones make up 10% to 13% of the sample.

Collaborating institutions collected whole blood in K2EDTA tubes following their own protocols. Collaborator samples were shipped for TCRbeta analysis as frozen whole blood, isolated PBMCs, or DNA extracted from either sample type. Clipping removes 5 bases from V and 4 bases from J, with 4 as the unmatched junction base count. Reading the germline V gene gives CDR1 SGHVS and CDR2 FQNEAQ. The CDR3 has 13 amino acids, counting the end cysteine and phenylalanine. Only CDR3 DNA is held: 39 bases, read in frame from base 1. The specimen was peripheral blood. This chain joins TRBV7-8 to TRBJ1-2; the central 7 bases match TRBD1. The TCR was taken from a woman in her 70s with acute or convalescent COVID-19. The DNA reads as follows: TGTGCCAGCAGCCCAGGGGGGAGCTATGGCTACACCTTC. It specifies CASSPGGSYGYTF. With the rest looked up from the reference TRBV7-8 and TRBJ1-2 genes rather than sequenced, the full variable domain is GAGVSQSPRYKVAKRGQDVALRCDPISGHVSLFWYQQALGQGPEFLTYFQNEAQLDKSGLPSDRFFAERPEGSVSTLKIQRTQQEDSAVYLCASSPGGSYGYTFGSGTRLTVV.